What follows describes a single T cell receptor beta chain. This record comes from a study of blood T cell repertoires in COVID-19. For the study at large: Specimens from acute and convalescent COVID-19 originated in the United States, Italy and Spain. In each case, the material was cDNA or gDNA derived from T cells, B-cell-depleted T cells, or PBMCs.

In the original workflow: Nucleated cell number was recorded as an estimate derived from reference gene primer amplification. The data were produced by immunoSEQ multiplex PCR, yet TCRdb's version contains in-frame clones alone and is incomplete. V and J calls and clone size are as listed in that table; D and trimming were resolved from the DNA. The sample records about 44,000 clones, 84% being singletons. V trimming: 3 bases; J trimming: 0 bases; junction bases outside the gene matches: 1. The germline CDR1 and CDR2 sequences are WNHNN and SYGVQD (reference sequence). CDR3 length: 14 residues. The sequenced sample consisted of peripheral blood. This chain links TRBV10-1 with TRBJ1-2, with TRBD1 matching 7 bases. The clonotype originates from a human donor in a cohort sampled during active COVID-19. This CDR3 reads CASSEQGTNYGYTF. CDR3 DNA sequence: TGCGCCAGCAGTGAACAGGGGACTAACTATGGCTACACCTTC.